These 9 T cell receptor beta chains were sequenced from one sample in a study of blood T cell repertoires in COVID-19. The protocol was immunoSEQ multiplex PCR, while the TCRdb copy is restricted to in-frame clones and leaves out a portion. Of over 150,000 clones listed, 90% to 95% were seen once; the top ten hold approximately 0.48%. The sequencing sample was made of peripheral blood. The source of these receptors is a man aged 45-65 years with acute or convalescent COVID-19.

This rearrangement joins TRBV18 to TRBJ2-1, with 7 nucleotides matching TRBD1. Germline V gene sequence: CDR1 KGHSH, CDR2 LQKENI. With V trimmed by 0 bases and J by 3 bases, 5 bases remained unmatched. This CDR3 is 16 amino acids long. The CDR3 DNA reads TGTGCCAGCTCACCACCCACGACAGGGCTCTACAATGAGCAGTTCTTC. Translation gives CASSPPTTGLYNEQFF.

The chain uses TRBV6-1 and TRBJ1-6; 9 bases are a match to TRBD1. The V gene end was trimmed by 2 bases and the J gene end by 9 bases; junction bases not matched to a gene: 5. The CDR3 is 15 residues long. Per the germline V gene, CDR1 is MNHNS and CDR2 is SASEGT. The chain's CDR3 is CASSEPGQGPSPLHF. Here the CDR3 DNA reads TGTGCCAGCAGTGAACCGGGACAGGGTCCTTCACCCCTCCACTTT.

The chain recombines TRBV5-3 with TRBJ1-5; 9 bases match TRBD1. TRBV5-3 is labeled an ORF, and its function is uncertain. The CDR3 spans 13 residues. The V and J ends lost 7 bases and 5 bases, in that order; junction bases with no gene match: 4. CDR3 nucleotide sequence: TGTGCCAGACCTGGACAGGGGCATCAGCCCCAGCATTTT. This sequence encodes CARPGQGHQPQHF.

The V call is TRBV27, the J call TRBJ1-1; no definite D call. The CDR3 extends over 15 amino acids. V was clipped by 5 bases and J by 2 bases, with 15 bases between them. From germline, CDR1 is MNHEY and CDR2 SMNVEV (reference sequence). Written as DNA, the CDR3 is TGTGCCAGCAGTAAGACACCGATCCTTAACACTGAAGCTTTCTTT. It translates to CASSKTPILNTEAFF.

The chain carries TRBV19 and TRBJ2-3; maybe TRBD2 (6 bases). Germline V lookup: CDR1 LNHDA, CDR2 SQIVND (reference sequence). The CDR3 totals 16 residues. V lost 1 base and J lost 0, with 11 bases in between. DNA for the CDR3: TGTGCCAGTAGTATAGTAGTCAGCGGGAGCACAGATACGCAGTATTTT. This sequence encodes CASSIVVSGSTDTQYF.

J is TRBJ2-3 and V is TRBV10-3, with 7 bases that match TRBD2. Trimming at V came to 2 bases and at J to 1 base, leaving 3 bases not matched to a gene. CDR3 size: 15 residues. Germline V lookup: CDR1 ENHRY, CDR2 SYGVKD. Written as DNA, the CDR3 is TGTGCCATCAGTGAGATCGCGGGGGGCACAGATACGCAGTATTTT. Its protein is CAISEIAGGTDTQYF.

The chain combines TRBV27 with TRBJ2-1; D is unresolved. V was shortened by 5 bases and J by 0 bases, with 11 bases between the two germline ends. The CDR3 length is 15 residues. CDR1 is MNHEY and CDR2 is SMNVEV in the germline V gene (reference sequence). CDR3 bases: TGTGCCAGCAGTCCTGAGATTAGCTCCTACAATGAGCAGTTCTTC. Translated, it gives CASSPEISSYNEQFF.

The chain links TRBV6-1 to TRBJ2-5; no clear D gene. The CDR3 runs to 17 residues. V lost 1 base and J lost 0, with 15 bases in between. Germline lookup yields CDR1 MNHNS and CDR2 SASEGT. The CDR3 DNA reads as TGTGCCAGCAGTGAAGACGCGAGATTATTGTACCAAGAGACCCAGTACTTC. This sequence encodes CASSEDARLLYQETQYF.

The rearrangement uses TRBV30 and TRBJ1-1, with D possibly matching TRBD1 (5 bases). The CDR3 sequence is 11 residues long. CDR1 GTSNPN and CDR2 SVGIG come from the germline V gene (reference sequence). V lost 0 bases to trimming and J lost 8 bases, with 7 bases between them. As DNA, the CDR3 is TGTGCCTGGAGTGTACAGGCCGAAGCTTTCTTT. Residues: CAWSVQAEAFF.